This T cell receptor beta chain came from a study of monozygotic twins with inflammatory bowel disease. Nested amplification of TCRalpha and TCRbeta cDNA involved two PCRs of around 15 and 10 cycles. TCRdb reprocessed the 5' RACE reads and reports one entry per CDR3 protein, with no DNA. This table holds approximately 380,000 distinct CDR3 sequences. Overall study findings and caveats: Whether twins were concordant or discordant made no difference to repertoire similarity, possibly from limited power. Immunosuppressive treatments were not uniform, and this may have added variability to patient repertoires.

Worth noting for this clonotype: Antigen specificity is unknown.

Material for sequencing was blood. This clonotype was sampled from a human donor with ulcerative colitis or Crohn's disease, or a healthy co-twin of an affected twin (not recorded which).

CDR3 sequence: CASSLAGAGGPYSGNTIYF. The gene calls are TRBV5-1 and TRBJ1-3; TCRdb lists TRBD1, though no DNA is available to test this call. The germline V gene has CDR1 SGHRS and CDR2 YFSETQ. The CDR3 runs 19 residues.